This T cell receptor (beta chain) was documented in a study of T-cell reconstitution after alpha-beta-depleted transplantation in children. Unique molecular identifiers were incorporated when the TCRbeta library was constructed. TCRdb processed the PCR reads anew with MiXCR; each CDR3 protein has one entry. There are some 200,000 distinct CDR3 sequences in the sample; about 9.6% occur only once, and about 5.4% lies in the top ten. This clonotype was counted at least ten times. CDR3 length: 13 residues. In germline, CDR1 is SGHRS, CDR2 YFSETQ. V was shortened by 3 bases and J by 8 bases, with 14 bases between the two germline ends.

V usage is TRBV5-1 and J usage is TRBJ1-2; D might be TRBD1 (5 bases). Material: PBMCs from the stem cell graft donor, obtained from the stem cell graft. This clonotype was sampled from a human donor who donated a stem cell graft to a child with SCID. The CDR3 DNA sequence: TGCGCCAGCAGCTGGGGGACTATTTGGGGCTACACCTTC. It specifies CASSWGTIWGYTF.